Given below is one T cell receptor beta chain in context. Its antigen remains unidentified. No much larger clone is present one base from it, and per-base qualities are unavailable. This record belongs to a study of graft-versus-host responses after intestinal transplantation (dated by TCRdb to about 2021). Some background on the complete study: The transplants that recipients received were multivisceral, liver-intestinal, or isolated intestinal. Of the approximately 24 intestinal transplant recipients enrolled in the cohort, one of whom was a retransplant, a few patients without pretransplant specimens were excluded. After intestinal transplantation, graft-versus-host and host-versus-graft alloreactive T cell clones in the graft, circulation and bone marrow were tracked using bulk TCR-beta CDR3 sequencing. Every recipient was given anti-thymocyte globulin induction, followed by 3 to 4 years of maintenance tacrolimus and steroids. Instead of going to the commercial service, samples from a few later patients were sequenced in-house on an Illumina MiSeq and processed with MiXCR. Donor T cell macrochimerism was defined as a peak of at least 4% donor T cells among recipient peripheral blood mononuclear cells. To identify alloreactive clones, pre-transplant mixed lymphocyte reaction products were sequenced and then compared with unstimulated pre-transplant donor and recipient T cells.

V is clipped by 2 bases and J by 8 bases, and the sequence between their germline boundaries is 12 bases long. CDR1 SGHTA and CDR2 FQGTGA were looked up in the germline V gene. The CDR3 has 13 amino acids, counting the end cysteine and phenylalanine. CDR3 DNA only is kept here, 39 bases in frame from base 1. The library relied on the immunoSEQ multiplex PCR assay. For most patients, genomic DNA was isolated using the Qiagen DNeasy Blood and Tissue Kit and was shipped frozen to Adaptive Biotechnologies for TCR sequencing. Adaptive Biotechnologies carried out high-throughput TCR-beta CDR3 sequencing of genomic DNA for most patients. The study's own analysis went as follows. Adaptive's ImmunoSEQ software supplied the TCR sequencing data for about 18 patients, while MiXCR and VDJtools were used to process three other patients. To correct CD4 versus CD8 sorting errors, any sequence found in both subsets at a frequency ratio below 5:1 was removed. CDR3 nucleotide sequences shared by donor and recipient were removed because the origin of these sequences could not be assigned. To count as alloreactive, a clone needed at least 2-fold expansion over unstimulated cells and a minimum CFSE-low frequency of 0.002% (template counts) or 0.001% (read counts). A clone was considered mappable if detected in the sequenced pre-transplant spleen, lymph node, or MLR CFSE-low populations of the donor or recipient. The cumulative frequency of alloreactive clones was calculated as a percentage of all sequences, weighted by copy number. Held by TCRdb, this immuneACCESS table contains in-frame sequences only and omits some clones. Under half of the omission traces to an unresolved V gene where checked; the cause of the rest is unknown. V and J calls and clone size are copied from that table; D and trimming were computed from the DNA. The sample records about 88,000 clones, 85% to 95% of which are singletons. Around 0.18% of the sample goes to the ten largest clones.

Study-wide conclusions, independent of this receptor: GvH clones turned up in recipient bone marrow, with some appearing earlier in ileal mucosa or blood, a pattern consistent with an intestinal mucosal origin. Patients with donor T cell macrochimerism had high GvH to HvG T cell clonal ratios in their allografts. Peak levels of circulating GvH clones were associated with declines in HvG clones early after transplant. Conclusions were limited by the relatively low number and heterogeneity of intestinal transplant patients.

The time point label corresponds to: cells obtained before transplantation from donor or recipient. CD3+CD4+ and CD3+CD8+ populations were FACS-sorted from unstimulated pre-transplant donor and recipient cells taken from spleen or lymph nodes. The rearrangement joined TRBV7-3 to TRBJ1-2; the D gene is not confidently resolved. The material sequenced was unstimulated CD4+ T cells sorted from spleen or lymph node cells, taken before transplant. This TCR came from a human donor who was the organ donor for an intestinal transplant. CDR3 loop: CASSLDPGRGYTF. The nucleotide sequence is given as TGTGCCAGCAGCTTAGATCCGGGGAGGGGCTACACCTTC.